A selection of T cell receptor beta chains follows, all from one sample in a study of a mutant IDH1 vaccine in newly diagnosed glioma. These receptors have no known antigen. The table came from immunoSEQ multiplex PCR; TCRdb's copy has only in-frame clones and leaves some out. The repertoire consists of some 58,000 clones, with roughly 81% occurring once and the leading ten covering approximately 5%. Sequencing was performed on PBMCs, taken from a glioma patient whose treatment included an IDH1 peptide vaccine. These receptors were obtained from a man aged 40-49 years with glioma. The CDR3 runs from the conserved cysteine through the conserved F or W. The D gene is left open where the match is weak. A clone size is listed for some rows: how often the clone was seen (once, few, many), or a class if it is expanded.

>-|-|TRBJ2-5|TRBV5-1
TGCGCCAGCAGCTTAAACGGGGTCGAACAAGAGACCCAGTACTTC
CASSLNGVEQETQYF
>-|-|TRBJ1-3|TRBV9
TGTGCCAGCAGCCTGGCACCGGGGGCGCCGGGAAACACCATATATTTT
CASSLAPGAPGNTIYF
>-|TRBD2|TRBJ2-5|TRBV4-2
TGTGCCAGCAGCCAAGATCCTAGCGGGGGGCGAGGGGAGACCCAGTACTTC
CASSQDPSGGRGETQYF
>-|TRBD1|TRBJ2-7|TRBV29-1
TGCAGCGTTGGGACAGGGTCCTACGAGCAGTACTTC
CSVGTGSYEQYF
>-|-|TRBJ2-7|TRBV21-1
TGTGCCAGCAGCAGGGATAGGGGAACCTACGAGCAGTACTTC
CASSRDRGTYEQYF
>-|TRBD2|TRBJ2-3|TRBV6-1
TGTGCCATCGTCTTCCAAGCGGGGAGCACAGATACGCAGTATTTT
CAIVFQAGSTDTQYF
>-|-|TRBJ2-7|TRBV5-1
TGCGCCAGCAGCAAACCGACGGTATCCTACGAGCAGTACTTC
CASSKPTVSYEQYF
>-|-|TRBJ1-2|TRBV9
TGTGCCAGCAGCCCCCCCCATTTGAGCTACACCTTC
CASSPPHLSYTF
>-|-|TRBJ2-5|TRBV9
TGTGCCAGCAGCGTAGCGGGGGATCAAGAGACCCAGTACTTC
CASSVAGDQETQYF
>-|TRBD1|TRBJ2-1|TRBV6-5
TGTGCCAGCAGCCGACAGGGAGAGTACAATGAGCAGTTCTTC
CASSRQGEYNEQFF
>-|-|TRBJ1-3|TRBV11-2
TGTGCCAGCAGCCCTGAGGTGGGAAACACCATATATTTT
CASSPEVGNTIYF
>-|-|TRBJ1-2|TRBV5-1
TGCGCCAGCAGCTTGGTTTCGAACTATGGCTACACCTTC
CASSLVSNYGYTF
>-|TRBD2|TRBJ2-5|TRBV9
TGTGCCAGCAGCGTAGAGGGACTAGCGGGGGTAGAGACCCAGTACTTC
CASSVEGLAGVETQYF
>-|-|TRBJ2-7|TRBV5-6
TGTGCCAGCAGCTCCGGGGCCATTTACCTGTCCTACGAGCAGTACTTC
CASSSGAIYLSYEQYF
>once|TRBD1|TRBJ1-2|TRBV5-1
TGCGCCAGCAGCTTAGGACAGGGAGCCTATGGCTACACCTTC
CASSLGQGAYGYTF
>-|-|TRBJ2-3|TRBV4-2
TGTGCCAGCAGCCAAGTAGAGGGGAGCACAGATACGCAGTATTTT
CASSQVEGSTDTQYF
>-|-|TRBJ2-2|TRBV19
TGTGCCAGTAGTATGGACCCCACCGGGGAGCTGTTTTTT
CASSMDPTGELFF
>-|-|TRBJ2-2|TRBV7-2
TGTGCCAGCAGATCTACCGGGCCCACCACCGGGGAGCTGTTTTTT
CASRSTGPTTGELFF
>few|TRBD2|TRBJ2-3|TRBV4-2
TGTGCCAGCAGCCAACAGACTAGCGGGGGGGCCGATACGCAGTATTTT
CASSQQTSGGADTQYF
>few|-|TRBJ2-7|TRBV28
TGTGCCAGCAGTTTGGGGGAGATCTATTCCTACGAGCAGTACTTC
CASSLGEIYSYEQYF
>once|-|TRBJ2-7|TRBV9
TGTGCCAGCAGCGCAGGGAGCTCCTACGAGCAGTACTTC
CASSAGSSYEQYF
>-|-|TRBJ2-2|TRBV27
TGTGCCAGCAGTTTTTTCGGGGGCGGGGCCGGGGAGCTGTTTTTT
CASSFFGGGAGELFF
>-|-|TRBJ2-2|TRBV2
TGTGCCAGCAGTCCTAGACAGACTCGAGGTGGGGAGCTGTTTTTT
CASSPRQTRGGELFF
>-|-|TRBJ1-4|TRBV7-2
TGTGCCAGCAGCTTAGGGAGAGACAGGCGTGGTGAAAAACTGTTTTTT
CASSLGRDRRGEKLFF
>-|-|TRBJ2-1|TRBV5-1
TGCGCCAGCAGCTTGGACGGGGTGACCTACAATGAGCAGTTCTTC
CASSLDGVTYNEQFF
>few|-|TRBJ1-5|TRBV2
TGTGCCAGCAGCGGACAGCCCCCCGGCAATCAGCCCCAGCATTTT
CASSGQPPGNQPQHF
>-|-|TRBJ2-1|TRBV9
TGTGCCAGCAGCCTGGACCCTGGCTGGAATGAGCAGTTCTTC
CASSLDPGWNEQFF
>once|-|TRBJ2-3|TRBV4-2
TGTGCCAGCAGCCAAGCTCTCGTAGGAGATACGCAGTATTTT
CASSQALVGDTQYF
>few|TRBD1|TRBJ1-5|TRBV29-1
TGCAGCGTTGATACCGGGACAGGGGTTGATCAGCCCCAGCATTTT
CSVDTGTGVDQPQHF
>-|-|TRBJ2-3|TRBV19
TGTGCCAGTAGTTTAGGATCTTTACGGACTAGCACAGATACGCAGTATTTT
CASSLGSLRTSTDTQYF
>-|-|TRBJ1-1|TRBV14
TGTGCCAGCAGCCAAGATTGGGGGGTTCAGAACACTGAAGCTTTCTTT
CASSQDWGVQNTEAFF
>-|-|TRBJ2-5|TRBV7-9
TGTGCCAGCAGCTTAGCGCTGGGGGAGACCCAGTACTTC
CASSLALGETQYF
>-|TRBD1|TRBJ2-1|TRBV7-9
TGTGCCAGCAGCCCTGCGGCCAGGGGGCTCTACAATGAGCAGTTCTTC
CASSPAARGLYNEQFF
>-|TRBD1|TRBJ2-5|TRBV19
TGTGCCAGTAGTATAAGAGGTCCGGGACAGGGAACGACCCAGTACTTC
CASSIRGPGQGTTQYF
>-|-|TRBJ1-2|TRBV6-5
TGTGCCAGCAGTTACGAGGATAACTATGGCTACACCTTC
CASSYEDNYGYTF
>-|TRBD1|TRBJ1-2|TRBV27
TGTGCCAGCAGTCAGAGACAGGGAAACTATGGCTACACCTTC
CASSQRQGNYGYTF
>-|TRBD2|TRBJ2-7|TRBV2
TGTGCCAGCGGTGGCGGGGGCTACGAGCAGTACTTC
CASGGGGYEQYF
>-|-|TRBJ2-1|TRBV19
TGTGCCAGTAGAGACTCTTTAGATGAGCAGTTCTTC
CASRDSLDEQFF
>-|-|TRBJ2-1|TRBV2
TGTGCCAGCATCGAGAGTGGAAATGAGCAGTTCTTC
CASIESGNEQFF
>-|-|TRBJ2-7|TRBV28
TGTGCCAGCAGTTTAAGGAGGTCGAACGAGCAGTACTTC
CASSLRRSNEQYF
>-|-|TRBJ2-7|TRBV19
TGTGCCAGTAGTATTTCAGGGGTTCCCTACGAGCAGTACTTC
CASSISGVPYEQYF
>-|TRBD1|TRBJ2-1|TRBV4-2
TGTGCCAGCAGCCAAGATAGGGGCGGGACAGGGTGGAATGAGCAGTTCTTC
CASSQDRGGTGWNEQFF
>-|TRBD2|TRBJ2-2|TRBV6-6
TGTGCCAGCAGTTACTCGACCGGGGGGGCGATCGGGGAGCTGTTTTTT
CASSYSTGGAIGELFF
>-|-|TRBJ1-5|TRBV19
TGTGCCAGTAGTATAGATGGGGGTACTCAGCCCCAGCATTTT
CASSIDGGTQPQHF
>-|TRBD1|TRBJ2-7|TRBV28
TGTGCCAGCAGTTTACTACAGGGGGCTTACGAGCAGTACTTC
CASSLLQGAYEQYF
>-|-|TRBJ1-1|TRBV28
TGTGCCAGCTCGAGGTTAGGGACGAACACTGAAGCTTTCTTT
CASSRLGTNTEAFF
>-|-|TRBJ2-7|TRBV5-1
TGCGCCAGCAGCCTACAAGACGAACAGGGCCCCCAGTACTTC
CASSLQDEQGPQYF
>-|-|TRBJ1-2|TRBV28
TGTGCCAGCAGTTCACCACAGGGAAGGAACTATGGCTACACCTTC
CASSSPQGRNYGYTF
>-|-|TRBJ2-3|TRBV7-2
TGTGCCAGCAGCCGAGTCGGGAGCACAGATACGCAGTATTTT
CASSRVGSTDTQYF
>-|-|TRBJ1-1|TRBV7-8
TGTGCCAGCAGCTTCCGTGATGGGGTGAGCACTGAAGCTTTCTTT
CASSFRDGVSTEAFF
>-|-|TRBJ2-7|TRBV20-1
TGCAGTGCTGGGTTAGCTACCGAGCAGTACTTC
CSAGLATEQYF
>-|-|TRBJ1-5|TRBV19
TGTGCCAGTAGTATAGACAGCTATAGCAATCAGCCCCAGCATTTT
CASSIDSYSNQPQHF
>-|-|TRBJ2-2|TRBV28
TGTGCCAGCATTTCCGGGATTTTGACCGGGGAGCTGTTTTTT
CASISGILTGELFF